Following are 16 T cell receptor beta chains from one sample sequenced in a study of T cell clonotyping in hematopoietic cell transplantation. TCRdb's table, derived via immunoSEQ multiplex PCR, lists solely in-frame clones and lacks some. Of about 5,400 clones in the sample, about 85% were seen once. Documented time point: recipient sample about 28 days before transplant, after cytoreduction. This material consisted of peripheral blood mononuclear cells, taken before stem cell transplant. Receptors originate from a man aged 55 to 70 with acute myeloid leukemia. Some clones in this sample may be carry-over from other donors' samples.

V usage is TRBV11-2 and J usage is TRBJ2-3, with 14 bases fitting TRBD2. The V gene end was trimmed by 5 bases and the J gene end by 7 bases; junction bases not matched to a gene: 8. Germline V gene sequence: CDR1 SGHAT, CDR2 FQNNGV. The CDR3 contains 16 residues. The CDR3 sequence is CASSLTSGGARYTQYF. The DNA of the CDR3 is TGTGCCAGCAGCCTGACTAGCGGGGGGGCCCGTTATACGCAGTATTTT.

The genes are TRBV6-6 and TRBJ1-5; D gene uncertain. Germline CDR1 is MNHNY and CDR2 is SVGAGI (reference sequence). V shed 3 bases and J shed 3 bases, with 12 bases lying between them. The CDR3 totals 15 residues. In nucleotides, the CDR3 is TGTGCCAGCAGTTATATCTTGGATTACAATCAGCCCCAGCATTTT. Translation gives CASSYILDYNQPQHF.

The CDR3 protein is CSVSRDASYEQYF. The CDR3, as DNA: TGCAGCGTTTCCCGGGACGCCTCCTACGAGCAGTACTTC. V is TRBV29-1 and J is TRBJ2-7; D assignment may be TRBD1 or TRBD2 (5 bases each). The CDR3 consists of 13 residues. Germline CDR1 reads SQVTM; CDR2 reads ANQGSEA. V dropped 5 bases and J dropped 0 bases, with 11 bases sitting between them.

The chain recombines TRBV4-1 with TRBJ2-7; D call uncertain. V was clipped by 3 bases and J by 1 base, with 10 bases between them. This CDR3 is 14 amino acids long. Per the germline V gene, CDR1 is MGHRA and CDR2 is YSYEKL. The CDR3 is CASSHPLRSYEQYF. The CDR3 DNA sequence: TGCGCCAGCAGCCACCCACTAAGGTCCTACGAGCAGTACTTC.

The CDR3 nucleotides read TGCGCCAGCAGCCAAGATTGGTACAGCCAGAATGAAAAACTGTTTTTT. Protein product: CASSQDWYSQNEKLFF. The J gene is TRBJ1-4, the V gene TRBV4-3; no reliable D call. CDR1 LGHNA and CDR2 YSLEER come from the germline V gene. The CDR3 has 16 amino acids. V was shortened by 0 bases and J by 5 bases, with 13 bases between the two germline ends.

The chain links TRBV10-2 to TRBJ2-7; 9 positions match TRBD1. This CDR3 is 14 amino acids long. Per germline, CDR1 WSHSY and CDR2 SAAADI. V lost 7 bases to trimming and J lost 4 bases; unmatched junction nucleotides: 8. DNA of the CDR3: TGCGCCAGCAATAAGGGACAGGGAGAATACGAGCAGTACTTC. This gives the protein CASNKGQGEYEQYF.

The chain carries TRBV19 and TRBJ1-1; 9 bases agree with TRBD1. Germline V CDR1 and CDR2: LNHDA, SQIVND (reference sequence). Germline trimming cut 4 bases from V and 2 bases from J; bases unmatched to any gene: 2. The CDR3 has 14 residues. Here the CDR3 reads CASSTGQGNTEAFF. CDR3 nucleotides: TGTGCCAGTAGTACGGGACAGGGAAACACTGAAGCTTTCTTT.

J is TRBJ2-5 and V is TRBV5-6; D possibly corresponds to TRBD1 (5 bases). The J call could be wrong; TRBJ2-7 is a better fit for the DNA end. Germline-derived CDR1 and CDR2 are SGHDT and YYEEEE. The CDR3 contains 14 residues. CDR3 in amino acids: CASSSEFRAYEQYF. The CDR3 DNA follows: TGTGCCAGCAGCTCGGAATTCAGGGCTTACGAGCAGTACTTC.

The chain links TRBV7-2 to TRBJ2-5; no firm D call. From germline, CDR1 is SGHTA and CDR2 FQGNSA. This CDR3 is built from 13 residues. Trimming shortened V by 2 bases and J by 5 bases, and 9 bases separated the two germline ends. CDR3 DNA: TGTGCCAGCAGCTTATCCTTGGGGGAGACCCAGTACTTC. Amino acid sequence: CASSLSLGETQYF. Full variable domain (missing parts from reference TRBV7-2 and TRBJ2-5): GAGVSQSPSNKVTEKGKDVELRCDPISGHTALYWYRQSLGQGLEFLIYFQGNSAPDKSGLPSDRFSAERTGGSVSTLTIQRTQQEDSAVYLCASSLSLGETQYFGPGTRLLVL.

This chain links TRBV27 with TRBJ1-2; perhaps TRBD1 as D (5 bases). The ends were cut back, 5 bases at V and 4 bases at J, with 11 bases in the middle. The CDR3 sequence is 13 residues long. Germline-derived CDR1 and CDR2 are MNHEY and SMNVEV (reference sequence). CDR3: CASSPQGPYGYTF. The CDR3 nucleotides read TGTGCCAGCAGTCCGCAGGGTCCCTATGGCTACACCTTC.

The gene calls are TRBV19 and TRBJ1-1; no clear D gene. CDR3 length: 15 amino acids. CDR1 and CDR2 from the germline V gene are LNHDA and SQIVND (reference sequence). V was trimmed by 10 bases and J by 1 base, leaving 19 bases between them. CDR3 amino acids: CATNDVGSRNTEAFF. In DNA, the CDR3 is TGTGCCACCAATGATGTAGGCTCAAGGAACACTGAAGCTTTCTTT.

The CDR3 nucleotides are TGTGCCAGCAGCGCGACAGGGGCCAACAATGAGCAGTTCTTC. This encodes CASSATGANNEQFF. This chain joins TRBV9 and TRBJ2-1, with TRBD1 matching over 8 bases. This CDR3 spans 14 amino acids. CDR1 SGDLS and CDR2 YYNGEE come from the germline V gene. J lost 5 bases, V lost 3 bases, and 4 bases had no gene match.

This chain connects TRBV10-2 to TRBJ2-5, with TRBD1 identical over 12 bases. CDR1 is WSHSY, CDR2 SAAADI, per germline. V lost 6 bases and J lost 0; bases outside the gene matches: 8. This CDR3 contains 17 residues. CDR3 sequence (DNA): TGCGCCAGCAGGGACGGGACAGGGGGCCTGTACCAAGAGACCCAGTACTTC. Encoded protein: CASRDGTGGLYQETQYF.

The J gene is TRBJ1-2, the V gene TRBV7-9, with D hard to call. The germline CDR1 and CDR2 sequences are SEHNR and FQNEAQ (reference sequence). Trimming pared 2 bases from V and 4 bases from J, leaving 11 bases between. The CDR3 extends over 14 amino acids. CDR3 coding DNA: TGTGCCAGCAGCTTACTAACGCGACTCTATGGCTACACCTTC. Amino acid sequence: CASSLLTRLYGYTF.

This clone was found a few times. The chain is built from TRBV2 and TRBJ2-2; D unresolved. Looked up from germline, CDR1 is SNHLY and CDR2 is FYNNEI. This CDR3 region has 13 residues. Trimming left V 5 bases short and J 4 bases short, with 8 bases between. The CDR3 DNA is TGTGCCAGCAGTAACGTCCTCACCGGGGAGCTGTTTTTT. It translates to CASSNVLTGELFF. Complete variable domain (other parts from reference TRBV2 and TRBJ2-2): EPEVTQTPSHQVTQMGQEVILRCVPISNHLYFYWYRQILGQKVEFLVSFYNNEISEKSEIFDDQFSVERPDGSNFTLKIRSTKLEDSAMYFCASSNVLTGELFFGEGSRLTVL.

This chain joins TRBV5-1 and TRBJ2-2; D call uncertain. V lost 0 bases, J lost 0 bases, and 6 bases lay in between. The V gene's germline CDR1 is SGHRS and CDR2 YFSETQ. This CDR3 is built from 15 residues. CDR3 protein: CASSLGTTNTGELFF. In DNA, the CDR3 is TGCGCCAGCAGCTTGGGTACAACGAACACCGGGGAGCTGTTTTTT.